Listed below are T cell receptor beta chains from one sample, sequenced in a study of blood T cell repertoires in COVID-19. Measured with immunoSEQ multiplex PCR; TCRdb has only the in-frame clones, and not every one. This table has tens of thousands of clones, approximately 85% appearing once. Sequenced material: peripheral blood. These TCRs come from an older man in a cohort sampled during active COVID-19. Each CDR3 is given with its conserved first and last residue. The D gene is left open where the match is weak. Size values are once, few and many counts, or a class for expanded clones, and some rows have none.

NA	TRBD2	TRBV2	TRBJ2-7	CASRVSGSRSYEQYF	TGTGCCAGCAGGGTTAGCGGGAGCCGGTCCTACGAGCAGTACTTC
few	NA	TRBV7-9	TRBJ2-7	CASSSRRKRGNFDEQYF	TGTGCCAGCAGCTCTAGGAGAAAACGGGGGAATTTCGACGAGCAGTACTTC
NA	TRBD2	TRBV6-5	TRBJ2-1	CASSYSAGDYNEQFF	TGTGCCAGCAGTTACAGCGCGGGGGACTACAATGAGCAGTTCTTC
NA	TRBD1	TRBV5-6	TRBJ1-5	CASSIRPGTGLGSNQPQHF	TGTGCCAGCAGCATACGCCCCGGGACAGGGCTGGGGAGCAATCAGCCCCAGCATTTT
NA	NA	TRBV5-1	TRBJ1-2	CASSPRDTYGYTF	TGCGCCAGCAGCCCCAGGGACACCTATGGCTACACCTTC
NA	TRBD2	TRBV30	TRBJ2-4	CAWSQAGVPKNIQYF	TGTGCCTGGAGTCAAGCGGGAGTACCCAAAAACATTCAGTACTTC
NA	NA	TRBV18	TRBJ2-6	CASSPGGSGANVLTF	TGTGCCAGCTCACCAGGAGGATCTGGGGCCAACGTCCTGACTTTC
NA	NA	TRBV30	TRBJ2-3	CAWSLGAGASTDTQYF	TGTGCCTGGAGCCTCGGGGCGGGGGCTAGCACAGATACGCAGTATTTT
NA	NA	TRBV3-1/TRBV3-2	TRBJ2-7	CASSQVLGISYEQYF	TGTGCCAGCAGCCAAGTACTGGGCATATCTTACGAGCAGTACTTC
NA	TRBD2	TRBV2	TRBJ2-5	CASSEALLREGQETQYF	TGTGCCAGCAGTGAAGCGCTTCTGCGGGAGGGCCAAGAGACCCAGTACTTC
once	TRBD2	TRBV7-8	TRBJ2-7	CASSALVGSSGRANEQYF	TGTGCCAGCAGCGCCCTAGTGGGATCTAGCGGGAGGGCCAATGAGCAGTACTTC
NA	TRBD1	TRBV7-8	TRBJ2-2	CASSLRVGTANTGELFF	TGTGCCAGCAGCTTACGAGTTGGGACAGCGAACACCGGGGAGCTGTTTTTT
NA	TRBD1	TRBV2	TRBJ2-1	CASIPGQEHHNEQFF	TGTGCCAGCATCCCGGGACAGGAACACCACAATGAGCAGTTCTTC
NA	NA	TRBV2	TRBJ1-4	CASSDRGGEKLFF	TGTGCCAGCAGTGACAGGGGTGGGGAAAAACTGTTTTTT
once	NA	TRBV28	TRBJ2-5	CASRPSTWQETQYF	TGTGCCAGCAGACCTAGTACATGGCAAGAGACCCAGTACTTC
medium-sized	NA	TRBV28	TRBJ1-5	CASSLTLQANQPQHF	TGTGCCAGCAGTTTAACCTTACAGGCTAATCAGCCCCAGCATTTT
NA	TRBD1	TRBV19	TRBJ2-3	CASSITTGRTDTQYF	TGTGCCAGTAGTATTACGACAGGGAGAACAGATACGCAGTATTTT
NA	NA	TRBV6-2/TRBV6-3	TRBJ1-1	CASSYKFAGAEAFF	TGTGCCAGCAGTTACAAATTTGCAGGGGCGGAAGCTTTCTTT
NA	NA	TRBV2	TRBJ1-5	CASSEGAANNQPQHF	TGTGCCAGCAGTGAGGGGGCGGCCAACAATCAGCCCCAGCATTTT
NA	NA	TRBV18	TRBJ2-7	CASSLSYEQYF	TGTGCCAGCTCCCTGTCCTACGAGCAGTACTTC
NA	NA	TRBV6-4	TRBJ2-4	CASSDRSGGKYF	TGTGCCAGCAGTGACAGGTCAGGCGGGAAGTACTTC
NA	NA	TRBV4-1	TRBJ2-7	CASSQPLRSYEQYF	TGCGCCAGCAGCCAACCCTTGCGGAGCTACGAGCAGTACTTC
once	TRBD1	TRBV6-5	TRBJ1-1	CASSTPREGARGAFF	TGTGCCAGCAGTACCCCTCGGGAGGGGGCGCGTGGAGCTTTCTTT
NA	NA	TRBV28	TRBJ2-5	CASSSGQTLYF	TGTGCCAGCAGCTCCGGACAGACCCTCTACTTC
NA	NA	TRBV7-3	TRBJ1-1	CASSSQGNTEAFF	TGTGCCAGCAGCTCCCAGGGTAACACTGAAGCTTTCTTT
NA	TRBD2	TRBV5-1	TRBJ2-5	CASSSEGRTSGRETQYF	TGCGCCAGCAGCTCGGAGGGTAGGACTAGCGGGAGAGAGACCCAGTACTTC
once	NA	TRBV19	TRBJ1-1	CASSIVGPTEAFF	TGTGCCAGTAGTATAGTGGGGCCCACTGAAGCTTTCTTT
NA	TRBD1	TRBV3-1/TRBV3-2	TRBJ2-1	CASSAYRGPRADEQFF	TGTGCCAGCAGCGCCTACAGGGGGCCGAGAGCCGATGAGCAGTTCTTC
NA	NA	TRBV21-1	TRBJ2-3	CARKVRQGFTDTQYF	TGTGCCAGAAAAGTAAGGCAGGGATTCACAGATACGCAGTATTTT